The 27 T cell receptor beta chains given below trace back to one sample, sequenced in a study of T cell responses to AZD1222 COVID-19 vaccine. Data came from immunoSEQ multiplex PCR; TCRdb stores just in-frame clones and leaves some out. The data show more than 140,000 clones, with approximately 90% seen just once and approximately 2.3% held by the top ten. This specimen was peripheral blood, taken on day 0 of AZD1222 vaccination. Receptors were obtained from an adult in good health.

The V and J genes are TRBV5-4 and TRBJ1-2; possibly TRBD1 for D (6 bases). V was pared by 3 bases and J by 2 bases, with 14 bases between. The CDR3 loop spans 15 amino acids. Germline CDR1 SGHNT, CDR2 YYREEE (reference sequence). The CDR3 coding sequence is TGTGCCAGCAGCTCGACAGGAAGGGGAAACTATGGCTACACCTTC. This codes for CASSSTGRGNYGYTF.

J is TRBJ1-5 and V is TRBV12-3 or TRBV12-4; no clear D gene. The V end was cut by 2 bases, the J end by 7 bases, with 6 bases between. CDR3 size: 12 residues. The CDR3 DNA follows: TGTGCCAGCAGTTTAAGGGTCCAGCCCCAGCATTTT. Translated, it gives CASSLRVQPQHF.

The chain recombines TRBV29-1 with TRBJ2-5; 9 bases are a match to TRBD2. In germline, CDR1 is SQVTM, CDR2 ANQGSEA. The CDR3 totals 15 residues. The ends lost 5 bases at V and 5 bases at J; junction bases unmatched: 12. The CDR3 region is CSVRGGRATGETQYF. In DNA form, the CDR3 reads TGCAGCGTTCGAGGCGGGAGGGCCACGGGGGAGACCCAGTACTTC.

The chain carries TRBV2 and TRBJ2-7, with D tentatively TRBD1 (5 bases). This CDR3 region has 15 residues. Trimming pared 6 bases from V and 2 bases from J, leaving 17 bases between. Per the germline V gene, CDR1 is SNHLY and CDR2 is FYNNEI. CDR3: CASSLDSARTYEQYF. The CDR3 region has the DNA TGTGCCAGCAGCCTTGACAGCGCCCGAACCTACGAGCAGTACTTC.

The rearrangement links TRBV28 to TRBJ2-1, with 8 bases that match TRBD1. Germline V gives CDR1 MDHEN, CDR2 SYDVKM. This CDR3 spans 11 amino acids. V was clipped by 6 bases and J by 15 bases; unmatched bases: 7. The CDR3 coding sequence is TGTGCCAGCAGCCGCCTCGACAGGGGGTTCTTC. Translated: CASSRLDRGFF.

Details on this clone: Germline is not matched at one junction end, which may reflect a read error. The chain uses TRBV5-1 and TRBJ2-7; 8 positions agree with TRBD1. This CDR3 is 12 amino acids long. The germline CDR1 and CDR2 sequences are SGHRS and YFSETQ. Written as DNA, the CDR3 is TGCGCCAGCAGCTTGACCAGGGGGCAGCCTTTTTTC. Its translation: CASSLTRGQPFF. Filled out from reference TRBV5-1 and TRBJ2-7, the complete variable domain reads KAGVTQTPRYLIKTRGQQVTLSCSPISGHRSVSWYQQTPGQGLQFLFEYFSETQRNKGNFPGRFSGRQFSNSRSEMNVSTLELGDSALYLCASSLTRGQPFFGPGTRLTVT.

CDR3 sequence (DNA): TGCACCAGGAACACTGAAGCTTTCTTT. Translating it yields CTRNTEAFF. The V gene is TRBV1, the J gene TRBJ1-1. TRBV1 is recorded as a pseudogene. CDR3 length: 9 amino acids.

This clone was seen a few times. The chain couples TRBV3-1 (or the pseudogene TRBV3-2) to TRBJ2-5; possible D gene TRBD2, 5 bases. Germline lookup yields CDR1 LGHDT and CDR2 YNNKEL (reference sequence). This CDR3 has 14 amino acids. V was shortened by 8 bases and J by 5 bases, with 18 bases between the two germline ends. CDR3 protein: CASGATRGLETQYF. For the CDR3, the DNA is TGTGCCAGCGGAGCCACTAGAGGGCTTGAGACCCAGTACTTC.

The V and J genes are TRBV9 and TRBJ1-4; weak D call: TRBD1 (5 bases). This CDR3 comprises 17 residues. Germline-derived CDR1 and CDR2 are SGDLS and YYNGEE. Trimming removed 0 bases from V and 6 bases from J, with 18 bases in between. CDR3 DNA: TGTGCCAGCAGCGTAGCCACCGGGGGGAGTGGGGATGAAAAACTGTTTTTT. It encodes CASSVATGGSGDEKLFF.

The chain has TRBV28 and TRBJ1-3; tentative D call: TRBD1 (6 bases). V was shortened by 3 bases and J by 4 bases, with 13 bases between the two germline ends. Looked up from germline, CDR1 is MDHEN and CDR2 is SYDVKM. The CDR3 has 15 residues. This CDR3 reads CASSFWGAPGNTIYF. The CDR3 DNA is TGTGCCAGCAGTTTCTGGGGGGCGCCAGGAAACACCATATATTTT. Complete variable domain (other parts from reference TRBV28 and TRBJ1-3): DVKVTQSSRYLVKRTGEKVFLECVQDMDHENMFWYRQDPGLGLRLIYFSYDVKMKEKGDIPEGYSVSREKKERFSLILESASTNQTSMYLCASSFWGAPGNTIYFGEGSWLTVV.

The gene calls are TRBV5-1 and TRBJ1-2; 10 nucleotides match TRBD1. This CDR3 has 14 residues. CDR1 is SGHRS, CDR2 YFSETQ, per germline. V gave up 1 base and J gave up 8 bases; unmatched junction bases: 5. The CDR3 nucleotides are TGCGCCAGCAGCTTGCAAGGGACAGGGGAAGGCTACACCTTC. It is translated as CASSLQGTGEGYTF. Full variable domain (missing parts from reference TRBV5-1 and TRBJ1-2): KAGVTQTPRYLIKTRGQQVTLSCSPISGHRSVSWYQQTPGQGLQFLFEYFSETQRNKGNFPGRFSGRQFSNSRSEMNVSTLELGDSALYLCASSLQGTGEGYTFGSGTRLTVV.

The chain carries TRBV19 and TRBJ1-2; the D gene is possibly TRBD1 (5 bases). CDR3 length: 15 amino acids. Germline CDR1 is LNHDA and CDR2 is SQIVND (reference sequence). V was clipped by 3 bases and J by 8 bases, with 19 bases between them. The CDR3 coding sequence is TGTGCCAGTAGTATTAACCGGGACGGGGTATTCGGCTACACCTTC. Translating it yields CASSINRDGVFGYTF.

This clone was seen only a few times. The chain uses TRBV19 and TRBJ2-7; 9 bases match TRBD2. This CDR3 is 15 amino acids long. Germline V gives CDR1 LNHDA, CDR2 SQIVND (reference sequence). J was trimmed by 3 bases and V by 3 bases; bases with no gene match: 6. The CDR3 here is CASSIGGSGSYEQYF. CDR3 nucleotides: TGTGCCAGTAGTATCGGCGGTAGCGGGAGCTACGAGCAGTACTTC.

This rearrangement joins TRBV7-6 to TRBJ2-1, with 9 bases lining up with TRBD2. Per germline, CDR1 SGHVS and CDR2 FNYEAQ. The J segment lost 6 bases and the V segment lost 5 bases, leaving 8 bases of the junction unmatched. CDR3 length: 15 amino acids. The CDR3: CASSALAGLANEQFF. CDR3 bases: TGTGCCAGCAGCGCGCTAGCGGGATTAGCCAATGAGCAGTTCTTC.

The chain is built from TRBV5-1 and TRBJ2-1; TRBD2 agrees at 7 bases. Trimming took 4 bases from V and 5 from J; bases not matched to a gene: 9. Per germline, CDR1 SGHRS and CDR2 YFSETQ. This CDR3 has 15 residues. CDR3 coding DNA: TGCGCCAGCAGCCGCGGCAGCGGGACGAACAATGAGCAGTTCTTC. This translates into CASSRGSGTNNEQFF. The whole variable domain, filled in from reference TRBV5-1 and TRBJ2-1, reads KAGVTQTPRYLIKTRGQQVTLSCSPISGHRSVSWYQQTPGQGLQFLFEYFSETQRNKGNFPGRFSGRQFSNSRSEMNVSTLELGDSALYLCASSRGSGTNNEQFFGPGTRLTVL.

The rearrangement joins TRBV5-6 to TRBJ2-3; TRBD2 agrees at 8 bases. Germline-derived CDR1 and CDR2 are SGHDT and YYEEEE. The V gene end was trimmed by 0 bases and the J gene end by 2 bases; junction bases not matched to a gene: 5. The length of the CDR3 is 16 residues. The CDR3: CASSLGLAGTTDTQYF. Written as DNA, the CDR3 is TGTGCCAGCAGCTTGGGGCTAGCGGGCACCACAGATACGCAGTATTTT.

V and J are TRBV3-1 (or the pseudogene TRBV3-2) and TRBJ2-5, with D possibly being TRBD2 (6 bases). The CDR3 runs to 15 residues. Germline V lookup: CDR1 LGHDT, CDR2 YNNKEL (reference sequence). Deletions cut 0 bases from V and 1 base from J, with 9 bases between. Written as DNA, the CDR3 is TGTGCCAGCAGCCAAGACGGGACTGCCCAAGAGACCCAGTACTTC. This sequence encodes CASSQDGTAQETQYF.

This chain joins TRBV14 and TRBJ2-3; D could derive from TRBD1 or TRBD2 (5 bases each). CDR1 SGHDN and CDR2 FVKESK come from the germline V gene. The CDR3 loop spans 15 amino acids. Trimming shortened V by 4 bases and J by 1 base, and 12 bases separated the two germline ends. CDR3 amino acids: CASSPGTQGTDTQYF. In DNA form, the CDR3 reads TGTGCCAGCAGCCCCGGGACGCAGGGCACAGATACGCAGTATTTT.

This sequence joins TRBV5-4 and TRBJ1-2; D gene uncertain. Germline values: CDR1 SGHNT, CDR2 YYREEE (reference sequence). Trimming left V 0 bases short and J 3 bases short, with 12 bases between. There are 15 residues in the CDR3. The CDR3 is CASSLGPDGDYGYTF. Here the CDR3 DNA reads TGTGCCAGCAGCTTGGGGCCGGACGGGGACTATGGCTACACCTTC.

The V call is TRBV9, the J call TRBJ2-3; D might be TRBD2 (5 bases). CDR1 is SGDLS and CDR2 is YYNGEE in the germline V gene. Trimming left V 0 bases short and J 6 bases short, with 11 bases between. The CDR3 has 14 residues. Written as DNA, the CDR3 is TGTGCCAGCAGCGTAGGGGGAGTTATGGATACGCAGTATTTT. The encoded protein is CASSVGGVMDTQYF.

The V and J genes are TRBV7-9 and TRBJ1-1; D is possibly TRBD1 (6 bases). V lost 6 bases to trimming and J lost 5 bases, with 16 bases between them. The CDR3 runs 14 residues. Germline CDR1 reads SEHNR; CDR2 reads FQNEAQ (reference sequence). The CDR3 DNA sequence: TGTGCCAGCAGTCCGGGGGGCTGGGTAACTGAAGCTTTCTTT. Protein: CASSPGGWVTEAFF.

This chain uses TRBV5-1 with TRBJ2-2; 14 bases are shared with TRBD2. Germline V gene sequence: CDR1 SGHRS, CDR2 YFSETQ. With V trimmed by 0 bases and J by 6 bases, 1 base remained unmatched. CDR3 length: 16 amino acids. CDR3 protein: CASSLVTSGRAGELFF. CDR3 bases: TGCGCCAGCAGCTTGGTGACTAGCGGGAGGGCCGGGGAGCTGTTTTTT. Full variable domain (missing parts from reference TRBV5-1 and TRBJ2-2): KAGVTQTPRYLIKTRGQQVTLSCSPISGHRSVSWYQQTPGQGLQFLFEYFSETQRNKGNFPGRFSGRQFSNSRSEMNVSTLELGDSALYLCASSLVTSGRAGELFFGEGSRLTVL.

The chain has TRBV19 and TRBJ1-5; D is perhaps TRBD1 (5 bases). Germline V CDR1 and CDR2: LNHDA, SQIVND (reference sequence). V was pared by 8 bases and J by 0 bases, with 14 bases between. CDR3 size: 15 residues. CDR3 sequence (DNA): TGTGCCAGTTTGGGGGAGGCCCTTAGCAATCAGCCCCAGCATTTT. Amino acids: CASLGEALSNQPQHF.

The chain recombines TRBV25-1 with TRBJ2-3; D may be TRBD1 (5 bases). Germline CDR1 is MGHDK and CDR2 is SYGVNS. The CDR3 extends over 11 amino acids. V was pared by 5 bases and J by 8 bases, with 8 bases between. DNA of the CDR3: TGTGCCAGCAGTCTAAGGGGTACGCAGTATTTT. Protein sequence: CASSLRGTQYF.

CDR3 DNA sequence: TGTGCCAGCAGCCGGACTAGCTCCACCGGGGAGCTGTTTTTT. This gives the protein CASSRTSSTGELFF. The gene calls are TRBV9 and TRBJ2-2, with 8 bases aligning to TRBD2. Per germline, CDR1 SGDLS and CDR2 YYNGEE. The CDR3 sequence is 14 residues long. Losses at the gene ends were 4 bases for V and 4 bases for J; bases not matched to a gene: 3.

This clone was picked up one time. The chain couples TRBV19 to TRBJ2-1, with 8 bases identical to TRBD2. The CDR3 sequence is 14 residues long. Germline CDR1 reads LNHDA; CDR2 reads SQIVND (reference sequence). V lost 4 bases and J lost 10; bases outside the gene matches: 9. The DNA for the CDR3 is TGTGCCAGTAGTAATTCGGGCGGGAGGAGCGAGCAGTTCTTC. It encodes CASSNSGGRSEQFF.

The chain is built from TRBV11-3 and TRBJ2-1; tentative D call: TRBD2 (6 bases). The V and J ends lost 1 base and 0 bases respectively, with 16 bases between them. The germline CDR1 and CDR2 sequences are SGHNT and YENEEA. CDR3 length: 18 amino acids. The CDR3 loop reads CASSLVSAGSSSYNEQFF. CDR3 bases: TGTGCCAGCAGCTTAGTGAGTGCGGGATCAAGCTCCTACAATGAGCAGTTCTTC.